A single sample gave rise to the 3 T cell receptor beta chains below, sequenced in a study of blood T cell repertoires in COVID-19. TCRdb's table, derived via immunoSEQ multiplex PCR, lists solely in-frame clones and lacks some. The sample consists of some 20,000 clones, roughly 88% of them appearing once. The material sequenced was peripheral blood. These receptors were collected from a man aged 65 to 79 with acute or convalescent COVID-19.

The chain has TRBV29-1 and TRBJ1-4; TRBD1 matches at 7 bases. V trimming: 7 bases; J trimming: 8 bases; junction bases outside the gene matches: 10. Germline-derived CDR1 and CDR2 are SQVTM and ANQGSEA. The CDR3 sequence is 13 residues long. The CDR3 sequence: CSAQQGFVEKLFF. The CDR3 DNA reads TGCAGCGCCCAACAGGGGTTCGTCGAAAAACTGTTTTTT.

A note on this clone: It is unclear where the CDR3 begins or ends on the DNA, so no DNA is shown, and the CDR3 is as TCRdb lists it. V and J are TRBV6-2 or TRBV6-3 and TRBJ2-2; TRBD1 was called by the table and not checked on the DNA. Germline V gene data show CDR1 as MNHEY and CDR2 as SVGEGT. Counting both end residues, the CDR3 totals 17 amino acids. The CDR3 is CASSYFGPGGRREELFF.

J is TRBJ1-1 and V is TRBV12-3 or TRBV12-4, with 9 nucleotides matching TRBD1. The CDR3 has 13 residues. After removal of 6 bases from V and 10 bases from J, the junction contained 9 bases not matched to a gene. CDR3 sequence (DNA): TGTGCCAGCAGGGGACAGGGATCTTTCGCAGCTTTCTTT. This encodes CASRGQGSFAAFF.